These T cell receptor beta chains were read from a single sample in a study of regulatory T cells in long-lasting Graves disease. TCRdb recomputed calls from the multiplex PCR reads with MiXCR, one row per CDR3 protein. The data show a few hundred thousand distinct CDR3 sequences, approximately 13% seen once. This same sample was also taken into another study, of T cells in Graves' hyperthyroidism and ophthalmopathy.

The sample consisted of peripheral blood mononuclear cells (PBMCs), taken at new diagnosis, from a patient treated with antithyroid drugs. The origin of the receptors is a man aged 25-45 years with Graves disease. CDR3s include the opening cysteine and the closing phenylalanine or tryptophan. A D gene is named only where the DNA matches it firmly. Size is stated for part of the rows, as once, few or many counts, or as a class when the clone is expanded.

j_call clone_size v_call d_call cdr3_nt cdr3_aa
TRBJ2-7 few TRBV4-1 . TGCGCCAGCAGCCAGCCGATCAGGGGAACCTACGAGCAGTACTTC CASSQPIRGTYEQYF
TRBJ1-5 many TRBV12-3/TRBV12-4 . TGTGCCAGCAGGGGGACAAATCAGCCCCAGCATTTT CASRGTNQPQHF
TRBJ2-7 many TRBV6-9 TRBD1 TGTGCCAGCAGTTACCGGGGACAGGGGGCGTACGAGCAGTACTTC CASSYRGQGAYEQYF
TRBJ2-7 . TRBV5-1 . TGCGCCAGCTGCTACGGCCTAGCCTACGAGCAGTACTTC CASCYGLAYEQYF
TRBJ2-4 many TRBV6-2/TRBV6-3 TRBD2 TGTGCCAGCAGTGGGACTAGCCAGACCATTCAGTACTTC CASSGTSQTIQYF
TRBJ2-7 many TRBV29-1 . TGCAGCGTTGCAGGGGGGATCACCTACGAGCAGTACTTC CSVAGGITYEQYF
TRBJ1-4 . TRBV27 . TGTGCCAGCAGTTTACTAGCGGGGTTTAATGAAAAACTGTTTTTT CASSLLAGFNEKLFF
TRBJ2-1 few TRBV24-1 . TGTGCCACCAGTGATTTGCCCCCGGGATCACTCGGTTTCAGCTACAATGAGCAGTTCTTC CATSDLPPGSLGFSYNEQFF
TRBJ2-3 many TRBV5-1 TRBD2 TGCGCCAGCAGCCCAGGACTAGCGGGCGGGGATACGCAGTATTTT CASSPGLAGGDTQYF
TRBJ2-3 many TRBV7-2 . TGTGCCAGCAGCTTAGGTCGGAATACGCAGTATTTT CASSLGRNTQYF
TRBJ2-5 many TRBV27 . TGTGCCAGCAGTTTATCGTGGGGAGAGACCCAGTACTTC CASSLSWGETQYF
TRBJ2-1 many TRBV24-1 TRBD2 TGTGCCACCAGAGAGACTAGCGGGAGGGCCGCTGAGCAGTTCTTC CATRETSGRAAEQFF
TRBJ2-3 few TRBV20-1 . TGCAGTGCTAGATCTCTAGCCGCAGATACACAGTATTTT CSARSLAADTQYF
TRBJ1-2 many TRBV7-2 . TGTGCCAGCAGCCCCTACAGGGACGGCTACACCTTC CASSPYRDGYTF
TRBJ1-1 few TRBV10-1 . TGCGCCAGCAAAGAGGGGGGTGGCACTGAAGCTTTCTTT CASKEGGGTEAFF
TRBJ2-6 few TRBV19 . TGTGCCAGTACAAAACAGGACTCTGGGGCCAACGTCCTGACTTTC CASTKQDSGANVLTF
TRBJ2-7 many TRBV7-9 . TGTGCCAGCTCACTTAGCGGAGACTACGAGCAGTACTTC CASSLSGDYEQYF
TRBJ2-5 . TRBV7-8 TRBD2 TGTGCCAGCAGCCAGACGGCTAGCGGAGAGACCCAGTACTTC CASSQTASGETQYF
TRBJ2-5 many TRBV12-3/TRBV12-4 . TGTGCCAGCAGTTTGCGGGGAAGGGAGTCCCAGTACTTC CASSLRGRESQYF
TRBJ2-1 few TRBV5-5 . TGTGCCAGCAGCTTGCCACAGGCTCTCAATGAGCAGTTCTTC CASSLPQALNEQFF
TRBJ1-4 many TRBV6-5 . TGTGCCAGCAGTTACAAACCCTACACTGAAAAACTGTTTTTT CASSYKPYTEKLFF
TRBJ2-5 few TRBV29-1 . TGCAGCGTTGAGGGTCTAGGCGAGTACCAAGAGGCCCAGTACTTC CSVEGLGEYQEAQYF
TRBJ2-7 many TRBV14 . TGTGCCAGCAGCTCAACTACCTACGAGCAGTACTTC CASSSTTYEQYF
TRBJ2-5 many TRBV6-5 TRBD1 TGTGCCAGCAGTTGGACAGGGAAGGAGACCCAGTACTTC CASSWTGKETQYF
TRBJ2-7 many TRBV20-1 TRBD1 TGCAGTGTGCCGGGACAGTCCTACGAGCAGTACTTC CSVPGQSYEQYF
TRBJ1-1 many TRBV12-3/TRBV12-4 TRBD1 TGTGCCAGCAGTTCTGACAGGGGATTAAGGACTTTCTTT CASSSDRGLRTFF
TRBJ2-7 many TRBV10-3 TRBD2 TGTGCCACGACTATGACAAAATTTAGCGGGAGCTACGAGCAGTACTTC CATTMTKFSGSYEQYF
TRBJ1-2 . TRBV12-3/TRBV12-4 . TGTGCCAGCAGTTTGGCCCTGGGGGGCCCGTATGGCTACACCTTC CASSLALGGPYGYTF
TRBJ2-5 many TRBV29-1 TRBD2 TGCAGCGTTCTAGCGGGAGGGCTGGAGACCCAGTACTTC CSVLAGGLETQYF
TRBJ2-2 many TRBV7-3 TRBD2 TGTGCCAGCAGCTTAGGGCTAGCGGTATCCGGGGAGCTGTTTTTT CASSLGLAVSGELFF
TRBJ2-7 . TRBV5-1 . TGCGCCAGCAGTACACAGAAGGGGTCCTACGAGCAGTACTTC CASSTQKGSYEQYF
TRBJ2-7 many TRBV12-3/TRBV12-4 TRBD1 TGTGCCAGCAGTTCCGGGGACAGGGGCTCCTACGAGCAGTACTTC CASSSGDRGSYEQYF
TRBJ2-1 many TRBV11-3 . TGTGCCAGCAGCTTCTCCTCGTGGGGTTACAATGAGCAGTTCTTC CASSFSSWGYNEQFF
TRBJ1-4 . TRBV6-1 . TGTGCCAGCAGCAGGGGCAGATCTAATGAAAAACTGTTTTTT CASSRGRSNEKLFF
TRBJ2-1 many TRBV24-1 TRBD2 TGTGCCACCAGTGTAAGCGGGAGGTTAAATGAGCAGTTCTTC CATSVSGRLNEQFF
TRBJ2-2 once TRBV6-1 . TGTGCCAGCAGAAAGTCGGCAGGGCTGAACACCGGGGAGCTGTTTTTT CASRKSAGLNTGELFF
TRBJ2-6 . TRBV2 . TGTGCCAGCAGTGGGAACAGGGTGGCCAACGTCCTGACTTTC CASSGNRVANVLTF
TRBJ2-3 many TRBV25-1 TRBD2 TGTGCCAGCAGTGGAGGGGTGCTAGCGGGAGTAGCAGATACGCAGTATTTT CASSGGVLAGVADTQYF
TRBJ2-7 many TRBV12-3/TRBV12-4 TRBD2 TGTGCCAGCAGTTCTAGCGGGAGGGGCACGGTGCAGTACTTC CASSSSGRGTVQYF
TRBJ2-2 many TRBV10-3 . TGTGCCATCAGTGAGTCGAGGGCCGGGACCGGGGAGCTGTTTTTT CAISESRAGTGELFF
TRBJ1-1 . TRBV11-2 TRBD1 TGTGCCAGCAGCACCTCGGGGAAGAGCAGGGGGACTGAAGCTTTCTTT CASSTSGKSRGTEAFF